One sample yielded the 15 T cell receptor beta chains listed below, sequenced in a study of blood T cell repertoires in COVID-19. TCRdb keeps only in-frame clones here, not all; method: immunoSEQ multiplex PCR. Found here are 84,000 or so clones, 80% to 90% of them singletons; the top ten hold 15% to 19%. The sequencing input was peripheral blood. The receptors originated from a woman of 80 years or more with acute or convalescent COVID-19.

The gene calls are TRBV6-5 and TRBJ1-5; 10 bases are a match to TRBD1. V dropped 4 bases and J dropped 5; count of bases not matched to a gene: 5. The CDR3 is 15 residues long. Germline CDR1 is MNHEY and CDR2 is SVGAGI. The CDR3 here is CASSWTGGSDQPQHF. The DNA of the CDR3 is TGTGCCAGCAGTTGGACAGGGGGATCAGATCAGCCCCAGCATTTT.

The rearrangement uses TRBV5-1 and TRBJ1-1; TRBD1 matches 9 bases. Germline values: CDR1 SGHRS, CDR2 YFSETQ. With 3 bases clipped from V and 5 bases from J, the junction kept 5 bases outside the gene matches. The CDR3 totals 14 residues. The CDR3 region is CASSSRTGETEAFF. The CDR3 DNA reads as TGCGCCAGCAGCTCCCGGACAGGGGAGACTGAAGCTTTCTTT.

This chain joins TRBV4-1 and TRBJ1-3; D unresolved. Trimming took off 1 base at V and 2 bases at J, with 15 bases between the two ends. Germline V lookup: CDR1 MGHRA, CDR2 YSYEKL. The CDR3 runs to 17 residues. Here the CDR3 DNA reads TGCGCCAGCAGCCAAGTTTTTCGGGGTGCGGCTGGAAACACCATATATTTT. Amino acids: CASSQVFRGAAGNTIYF.

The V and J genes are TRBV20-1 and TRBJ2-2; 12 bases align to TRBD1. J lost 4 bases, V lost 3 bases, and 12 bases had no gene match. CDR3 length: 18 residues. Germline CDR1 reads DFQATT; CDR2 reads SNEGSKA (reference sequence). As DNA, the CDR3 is TGCAGTGCTAGTGCCCTGAATCCGGGACAGGGGGCCACCGGGGAGCTGTTTTTT. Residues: CSASALNPGQGATGELFF.

CDR3 in amino acids: CSVGGQGAYEQYF. CDR3 nucleotides: TGCAGCGTTGGGGGACAGGGGGCTTACGAGCAGTACTTC. The V call is TRBV29-1, the J call TRBJ2-7; TRBD1 matches 12 bases. The CDR3 runs 13 residues. Germline lookup yields CDR1 SQVTM and CDR2 ANQGSEA. The ends lost 4 bases at V and 4 bases at J; junction bases unmatched: 2.

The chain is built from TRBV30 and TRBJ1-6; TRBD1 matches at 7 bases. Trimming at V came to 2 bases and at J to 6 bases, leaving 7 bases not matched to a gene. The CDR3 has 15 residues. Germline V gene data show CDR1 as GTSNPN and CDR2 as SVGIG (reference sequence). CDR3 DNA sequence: TGTGCCTGGAGTTATCCGGGACAGTTTAATTCACCCCTCCACTTT. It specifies CAWSYPGQFNSPLHF.

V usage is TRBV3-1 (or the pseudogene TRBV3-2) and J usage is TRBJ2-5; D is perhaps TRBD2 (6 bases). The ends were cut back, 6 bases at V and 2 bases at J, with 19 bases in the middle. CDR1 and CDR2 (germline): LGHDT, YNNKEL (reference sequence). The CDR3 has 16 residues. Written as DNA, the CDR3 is TGTGCCAGCAGATATCTCGGAAGGGGACTTCAAGAGACCCAGTACTTC. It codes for CASRYLGRGLQETQYF.

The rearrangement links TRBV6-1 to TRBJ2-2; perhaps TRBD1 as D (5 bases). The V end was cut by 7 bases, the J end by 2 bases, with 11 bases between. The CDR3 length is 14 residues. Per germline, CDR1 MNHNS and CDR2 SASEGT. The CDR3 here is CASNTGSNTGELFF. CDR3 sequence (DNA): TGTGCCAGCAACACAGGCAGCAACACCGGGGAGCTGTTTTTT.

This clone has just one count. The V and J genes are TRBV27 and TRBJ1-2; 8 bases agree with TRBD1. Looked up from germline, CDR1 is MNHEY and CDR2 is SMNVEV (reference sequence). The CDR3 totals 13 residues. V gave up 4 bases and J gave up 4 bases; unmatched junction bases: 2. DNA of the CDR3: TGTGCCAGCAGTTCGACAGGGGCCTATGGCTACACCTTC. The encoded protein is CASSSTGAYGYTF.

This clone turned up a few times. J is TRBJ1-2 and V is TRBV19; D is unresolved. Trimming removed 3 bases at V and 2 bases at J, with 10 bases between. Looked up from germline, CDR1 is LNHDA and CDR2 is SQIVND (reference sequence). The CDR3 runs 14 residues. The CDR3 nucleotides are TGTGCCAGTAGTATTGGGCAGTTCAACTATGGCTACACCTTC. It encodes CASSIGQFNYGYTF.

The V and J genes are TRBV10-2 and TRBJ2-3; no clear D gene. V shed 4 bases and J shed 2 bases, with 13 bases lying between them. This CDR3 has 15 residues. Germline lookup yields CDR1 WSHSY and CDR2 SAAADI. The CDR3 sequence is CASSGVWRSTDTQYF. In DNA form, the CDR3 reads TGCGCCAGCAGTGGGGTCTGGCGGTCCACAGATACGCAGTATTTT.

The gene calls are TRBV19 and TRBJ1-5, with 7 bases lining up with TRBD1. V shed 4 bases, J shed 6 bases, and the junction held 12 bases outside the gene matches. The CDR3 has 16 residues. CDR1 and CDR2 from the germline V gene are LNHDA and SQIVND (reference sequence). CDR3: CASSTSGQVGSQPQHF. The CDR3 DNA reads TGTGCCAGTAGTACCTCAGGACAGGTGGGTTCTCAGCCCCAGCATTTT.

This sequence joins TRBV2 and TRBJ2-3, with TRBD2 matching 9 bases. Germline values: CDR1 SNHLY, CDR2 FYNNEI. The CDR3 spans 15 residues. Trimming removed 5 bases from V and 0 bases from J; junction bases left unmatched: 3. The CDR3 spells CASSTTSGSTDTQYF. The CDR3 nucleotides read TGTGCCAGCAGTACAACTAGCGGGAGCACAGATACGCAGTATTTT.

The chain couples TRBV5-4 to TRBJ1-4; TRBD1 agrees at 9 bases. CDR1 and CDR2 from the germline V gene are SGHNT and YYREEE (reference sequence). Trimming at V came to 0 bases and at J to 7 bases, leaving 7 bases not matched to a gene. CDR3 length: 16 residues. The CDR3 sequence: CASSLGLDRGAEKLFF. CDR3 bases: TGTGCCAGCAGCTTGGGTCTGGACAGGGGAGCTGAAAAACTGTTTTTT.

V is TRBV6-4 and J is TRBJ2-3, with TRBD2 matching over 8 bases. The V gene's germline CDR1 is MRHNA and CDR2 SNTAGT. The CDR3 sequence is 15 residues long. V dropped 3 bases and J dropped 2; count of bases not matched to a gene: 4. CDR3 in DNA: TGTGCCAGCAGTGAGAATAGCGGGGCCACAGATACGCAGTATTTT. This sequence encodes CASSENSGATDTQYF.